This T cell receptor beta chain was profiled in a study of blood T cell repertoires in COVID-19. Whole-study context: Acute-phase and convalescent COVID-19 samples originated in the United States, Italy and Spain. Nucleic acid was either cDNA or gDNA, and it came from T cells, B-cell-depleted T cells, or PBMCs.

CDR1 and CDR2 (germline): SGHRS, YFSETQ. This CDR3 is built from 16 residues. Trimming took 0 bases from V and 4 from J; bases not matched to a gene: 6. Methods used by the authors: For nucleated cells, counts were estimated from reference gene primer amplification. Only in-frame clones appear in the TCRdb table, and some are missing; sequencing was by immunoSEQ multiplex PCR. The D gene and trimming were derived from the DNA, and the V and J assignments and clone size from that table. The sample contains 20,000 to 25,000 clones, roughly 83% of which appear only once. The sample comprised peripheral blood. The TCR originated in a man at least 80 years old with active or convalescent COVID-19. The chain carries TRBV5-1 and TRBJ2-3, with 9 bases identical to TRBD2. CDR3 sequence (DNA): TGCGCCAGCAGCTTGGACGTGGGACTAGCCTCAGATACGCAGTATTTT. Translation gives CASSLDVGLASDTQYF.